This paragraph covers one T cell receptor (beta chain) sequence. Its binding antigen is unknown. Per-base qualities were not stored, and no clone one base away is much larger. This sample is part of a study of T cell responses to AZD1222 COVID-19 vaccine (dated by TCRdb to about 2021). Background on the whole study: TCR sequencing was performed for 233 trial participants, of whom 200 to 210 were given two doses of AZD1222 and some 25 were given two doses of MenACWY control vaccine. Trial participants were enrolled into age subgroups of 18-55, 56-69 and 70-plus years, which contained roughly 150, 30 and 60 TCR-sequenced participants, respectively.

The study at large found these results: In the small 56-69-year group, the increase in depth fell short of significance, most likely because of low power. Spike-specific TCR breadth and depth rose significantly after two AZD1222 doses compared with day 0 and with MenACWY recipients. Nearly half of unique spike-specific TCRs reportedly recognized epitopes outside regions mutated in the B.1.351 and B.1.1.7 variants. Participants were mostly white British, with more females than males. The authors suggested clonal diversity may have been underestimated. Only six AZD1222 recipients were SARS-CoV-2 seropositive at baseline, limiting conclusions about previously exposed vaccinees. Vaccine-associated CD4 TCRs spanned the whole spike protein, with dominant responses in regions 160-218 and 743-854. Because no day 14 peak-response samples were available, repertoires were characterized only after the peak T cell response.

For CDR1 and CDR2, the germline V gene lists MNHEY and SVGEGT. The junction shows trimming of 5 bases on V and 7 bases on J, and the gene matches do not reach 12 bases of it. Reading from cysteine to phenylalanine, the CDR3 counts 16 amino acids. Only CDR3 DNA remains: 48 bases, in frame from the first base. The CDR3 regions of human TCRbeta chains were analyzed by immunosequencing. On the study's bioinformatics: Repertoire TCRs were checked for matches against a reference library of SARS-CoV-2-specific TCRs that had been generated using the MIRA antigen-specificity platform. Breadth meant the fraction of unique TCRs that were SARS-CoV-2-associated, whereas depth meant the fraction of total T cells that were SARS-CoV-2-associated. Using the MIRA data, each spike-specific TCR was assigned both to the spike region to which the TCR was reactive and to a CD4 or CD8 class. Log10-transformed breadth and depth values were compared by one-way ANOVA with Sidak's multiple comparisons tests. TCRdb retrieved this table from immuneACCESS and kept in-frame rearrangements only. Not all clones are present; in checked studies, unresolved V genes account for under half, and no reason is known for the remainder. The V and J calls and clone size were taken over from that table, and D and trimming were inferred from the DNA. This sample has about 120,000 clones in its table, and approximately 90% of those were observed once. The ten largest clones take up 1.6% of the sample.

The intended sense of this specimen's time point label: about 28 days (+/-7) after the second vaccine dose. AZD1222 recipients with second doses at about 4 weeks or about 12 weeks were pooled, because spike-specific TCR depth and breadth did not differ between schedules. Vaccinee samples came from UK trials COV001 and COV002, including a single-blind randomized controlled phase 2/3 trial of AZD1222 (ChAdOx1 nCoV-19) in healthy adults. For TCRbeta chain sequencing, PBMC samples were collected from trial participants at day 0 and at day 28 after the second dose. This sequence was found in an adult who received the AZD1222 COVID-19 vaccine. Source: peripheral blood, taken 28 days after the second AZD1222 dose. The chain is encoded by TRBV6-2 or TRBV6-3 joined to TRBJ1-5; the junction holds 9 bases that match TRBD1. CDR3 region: CASSRHGQGFLQPQHF. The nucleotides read TGTGCCAGCAGTCGACACGGACAGGGGTTTTTACAGCCCCAGCATTTT.